The text below deals with one T cell receptor (beta chain). The time point was: pre-sensitization, week 0. Treatment denoted: therapeutic diphenylcyclopropenone sensitization with weekly scalp DPC. MiXCR, run by TCRdb on the RACE reads, gives a single entry per CDR3 protein. The table includes around 120,000 distinct CDR3 sequences, approximately 15% detected once. These data belong to a study of human T cells and chemical hapten exposure. CDR3 length: 14 residues. Germline V lookup: CDR1 LGHDT, CDR2 YNNKEL (reference sequence). Unmatched junction bases numbered 2, after V lost 1 base and J lost 3 bases.

Sample: whole blood, taken in connection with sensitization to the hapten diphenylcyclopropenone (DPC). V gene TRBV3-1 combines with J gene TRBJ1-1; TRBD1 agrees at 7 bases. This receptor was identified in a woman aged 18-35 years with alopecia areata. Some clones in this sample may be carry-over from other donors' samples. The DNA for the CDR3 is TGTGCCAGCAGCCAAGGTACAGGGGACACTGAAGCTTTCTTT. Protein product: CASSQGTGDTEAFF.